The 16 T cell receptor beta chains listed next were all sequenced from one sample in a study of PD-1 and CTLA-4 blockade in melanoma. Libraries were prepared by immunoSEQ multiplex PCR; TCRdb keeps only in-frame clonotypes and omits some of them. The data contain almost 30,000 clones, around 90% of them singletons. Sequenced here: CD8+ T cells from peripheral blood, sampled before anti-PD-1 treatment. All receptors come from a human donor with melanoma.

The chain couples TRBV6-1 to TRBJ2-7; 7 positions match TRBD1. V gave up 3 bases and J gave up 2 bases; unmatched junction bases: 1. The CDR3 loop spans 13 amino acids. CDR1 is MNHNS and CDR2 is SASEGT in the germline V gene. CDR3 sequence: CASSEDRTYEQYF. The CDR3 bases are TGTGCCAGCAGTGAGGACAGGACCTACGAGCAGTACTTC.

This chain connects TRBV6-6 to TRBJ1-2; possibly TRBD1 for D (6 bases). The germline V and J ends were trimmed by 5 bases and 8 bases, with 18 bases remaining between them. The CDR3 has 14 residues. CDR1 is MNHNY and CDR2 is SVGAGI in the germline V gene (reference sequence). The DNA for the CDR3 is TGTGCCAGCAGTGCCGACAGGTCGTACGTAGGCTACACCTTC. As protein: CASSADRSYVGYTF.

This chain's CDR3 is CASVDREITGELFF. The CDR3 DNA sequence: TGTGCCAGTGTGGACAGGGAAATCACCGGGGAGCTGTTTTTT. The chain couples TRBV19 to TRBJ2-2; 8 bases are a match to TRBD1. This CDR3 is 14 amino acids long. Germline CDR1 is LNHDA and CDR2 is SQIVND (reference sequence). With 8 bases clipped from V and 4 bases from J, the junction kept 6 bases outside the gene matches.

V is TRBV4-2 and J is TRBJ1-2; weak D call: TRBD1 (6 bases). V was clipped by 4 bases and J by 0 bases, with 9 bases between them. The CDR3 covers 14 residues. The germline V gene has CDR1 LGHNA and CDR2 YNFKEQ. In DNA, the CDR3 is TGTGCCAGCAGCCGGGACATCTCTAACTATGGCTACACCTTC. It codes for CASSRDISNYGYTF.

The chain recombines TRBV7-9 with TRBJ1-2; 7 positions match TRBD1. The trim removed 5 bases at V and 4 bases at J, leaving 10 bases unmatched. Germline V lookup: CDR1 SEHNR, CDR2 FQNEAQ (reference sequence). The CDR3 is 15 amino acids. In nucleotides, the CDR3 is TGTGCCAGCAGCGGTATCAGGGGGTACAGCTATGGCTACACCTTC. Its protein product is CASSGIRGYSYGYTF. Combining the CDR3 with reference TRBV7-9 and TRBJ1-2 gives the whole variable domain DTGVSQNPRHKITKRGQNVTFRCDPISEHNRLYWYRQTLGQGPEFLTYFQNEAQLEKSRLLSDRFSAERPKGSFSTLEIQRTEQGDSAMYLCASSGIRGYSYGYTFGSGTRLTVV.

Here the CDR3 DNA reads TGCGCCAGCAGCCCCGGGACAGGGGGCTACGAGCAGTACTTC. The encoded protein is CASSPGTGGYEQYF. This chain connects TRBV5-1 to TRBJ2-7; 11 nucleotides align to TRBD1. Germline trimming cut 4 bases from V and 3 bases from J; bases unmatched to any gene: 3. Germline lookup yields CDR1 SGHRS and CDR2 YFSETQ. The CDR3 length is 14 residues.

The chain combines TRBV7-9 with TRBJ1-5; the D is unclear. V shed 0 bases and J shed 2 bases, with 8 bases lying between them. Germline-derived CDR1 and CDR2 are SEHNR and FQNEAQ (reference sequence). This CDR3 is 15 amino acids long. CDR3 loop: CASSLAAGRNQPQHF. CDR3 DNA sequence: TGTGCCAGCAGCTTAGCCGCGGGTCGCAATCAGCCCCAGCATTTT.

This chain links TRBV29-1 with TRBJ2-1; D is unresolved. V gave up 5 bases and J gave up 13 bases, with 18 bases separating them. The germline gives CDR1 SQVTM, CDR2 ANQGSEA. This CDR3 spans 12 amino acids. CDR3 sequence (DNA): TGCAGCGTTCACTCTGATCCGGAAGGACAGTTCTTC. Translation gives CSVHSDPEGQFF.

This clone was detected once. This chain links TRBV2 with TRBJ2-3; 13 nucleotides align to TRBD2. This CDR3 contains 15 residues. The ends lost 7 bases at V and 3 bases at J; junction bases unmatched: 4. Per the germline V gene, CDR1 is SNHLY and CDR2 is FYNNEI. The DNA for the CDR3 is TGTGCCAGCACCCTACTAGCGGGGGGGACAGATACGCAGTATTTT. Translated: CASTLLAGGTDTQYF.

The chain recombines TRBV28 with TRBJ1-6; TRBD1 matches 7 bases. This CDR3 comprises 13 residues. Looked up from germline, CDR1 is MDHEN and CDR2 is SYDVKM. The V and J ends lost 6 bases and 9 bases, in that order; junction bases with no gene match: 5. CDR3 coding DNA: TGTGCCAGCAGCTACAGGGGAAGTTCACCCCTCCACTTT. Encoded protein: CASSYRGSSPLHF.

The chain uses TRBV14 and TRBJ2-5, with 7 positions matching TRBD2. The germline V gene encodes CDR1 SGHDN and CDR2 FVKESK. The length of the CDR3 is 16 residues. With V trimmed by 4 bases and J by 3 bases, 11 bases remained unmatched. CDR3 sequence: CASSLLSAGAEETQYF. CDR3 sequence (DNA): TGTGCCAGCAGCCTTCTTTCCGCGGGAGCCGAAGAGACCCAGTACTTC.

CDR3 nucleotide sequence: TGTGCCAGCAGTACCTCTTCCCAGGGCGGGAGTGTAGATGAGCAGTTCTTC. The encoded protein is CASSTSSQGGSVDEQFF. V gene TRBV7-9 combines with J gene TRBJ2-1; TRBD2 aligns across 7 bases. The V gene's germline CDR1 is SEHNR and CDR2 FQNEAQ (reference sequence). The ends lost 6 bases at V and 8 bases at J; junction bases unmatched: 19. The CDR3 sequence is 17 residues long.

V and J are TRBV11-2 and TRBJ2-7; D possibly matches TRBD1 or TRBD2 (5 bases each). Trimming left V 1 base short and J 0 bases short, with 13 bases between. Germline CDR1 SGHAT, CDR2 FQNNGV. CDR3 size: 16 residues. CDR3 DNA sequence: TGTGCCAGCAGCTTAGGAGTTGGGGACGCCTCCTACGAGCAGTACTTC. Translated: CASSLGVGDASYEQYF.

V is TRBV27 and J is TRBJ1-3; D gene uncertain. V lost 2 bases, J lost 0 bases, and 8 bases lay in between. Germline V gene sequence: CDR1 MNHEY, CDR2 SMNVEV (reference sequence). This CDR3 is built from 15 residues. The CDR3 reads CASSLDSASGNTIYF. The CDR3 nucleotides are TGTGCCAGCAGTTTAGATTCAGCCTCTGGAAACACCATATATTTT.

The chain has TRBV5-1 and TRBJ1-2, with TRBD1 as a possible D gene (5 bases). The CDR3 consists of 14 residues. The ends were cut back, 3 bases at V and 0 bases at J, with 9 bases in the middle. CDR1 and CDR2 from the germline V gene are SGHRS and YFSETQ. The CDR3 coding sequence is TGCGCCAGCAGCTGGGACGATCCTAACTATGGCTACACCTTC. This translates into CASSWDDPNYGYTF.

CDR3 loop: CASSQDAGFNQPQHF. The CDR3 nucleotides read TGTGCCAGCAGCCAAGACGCAGGGTTCAACCAGCCCCAGCATTTT. This sequence joins TRBV3-1 (or the pseudogene TRBV3-2) and TRBJ1-5; possibly TRBD1 for D (5 bases). Germline values: CDR1 LGHDT, CDR2 YNNKEL (reference sequence). The CDR3 extends over 15 amino acids. V was cut by 0 bases and J by 7 bases, with 13 bases left in between.